This entry lists 21 T cell receptor beta chains sequenced from one sample in a study of long-term antiretroviral therapy in people with HIV. immunoSEQ v3.0 was run at survey level. The repertoire was sequenced with immunoSEQ multiplex PCR; TCRdb's copy has only in-frame clones and lacks some. Seen here are about 39,000 clones, approximately 86% observed once, and the top ten hold about 4.2%. The source material was unsorted PBMCs, sampled just before starting antiretroviral therapy. Receptors were obtained from a woman between 18 and 29 years old with HIV.

The CDR3 protein is CASSLYRTSKTQYF. The CDR3 DNA follows: TGTGCCAGCAGCCTGTACCGGACTTCGAAGACCCAGTACTTC. V is TRBV28 and J is TRBJ2-5, with D tentatively TRBD2 (5 bases). The V and J ends lost 6 bases and 6 bases respectively, with 17 bases between them. Per germline, CDR1 MDHEN and CDR2 SYDVKM. The length of the CDR3 is 14 residues.

CDR3 region: CASSVVGSSSYEQYF. The CDR3 nucleotides are TGTGCCAGCAGCGTAGTGGGGTCAAGCTCCTACGAGCAGTACTTC. The chain joins TRBV9 to TRBJ2-7; D is undetermined. This CDR3 comprises 15 residues. Deletions cut 0 bases from V and 0 bases from J, with 10 bases between. Germline V gene data show CDR1 as SGDLS and CDR2 as YYNGEE.

The chain has TRBV27 and TRBJ2-1; no clear D. Deletions cut 10 bases from V and 8 bases from J, with 21 bases between. The CDR3 contains 14 residues. The germline V gene encodes CDR1 MNHEY and CDR2 SMNVEV (reference sequence). The CDR3 DNA is TGTGCCACCCGCAGGAAGCCGGATATCTATGAGCAGTTCTTC. This gives the protein CATRRKPDIYEQFF.

The chain combines TRBV7-2 with TRBJ2-2, with unresolved D. Germline loops: CDR1 SGHTA, CDR2 FQGNSA. The V end was cut by 5 bases, the J end by 0 bases, with 4 bases between. The CDR3 has 13 residues. CDR3 in amino acids: CASSVSNTGELFF. Written as DNA, the CDR3 is TGTGCCAGCAGCGTATCGAACACCGGGGAGCTGTTTTTT.

This chain uses TRBV6-6 with TRBJ2-5; no firm D call. The CDR3 is 14 residues long. With 2 bases removed from V and 2 bases from J, the gap between germline ends came to 9 bases. Germline loops: CDR1 MNHNY, CDR2 SVGAGI (reference sequence). CDR3 bases: TGTGCCAGCAGTTACCTGGACGGACAAGAGACCCAGTACTTC. Amino acid sequence: CASSYLDGQETQYF.

The chain is built from TRBV9 and TRBJ2-2, with TRBD2 matching 12 bases. CDR1 is SGDLS, CDR2 YYNGEE, per germline. CDR3 length: 18 amino acids. Unmatched junction bases numbered 10, after V lost 4 bases and J lost 3 bases. The CDR3 DNA is TGTGCCAGCAGCTTTCGGCTAGCGGGAGGGCCAGACACCGGGGAGCTGTTTTTT. It specifies CASSFRLAGGPDTGELFF.

V gene TRBV7-9 combines with J gene TRBJ2-5; tentative D call: TRBD2 (6 bases). CDR3 length: 12 amino acids. Trimming took 6 bases from V and 3 from J, leaving 8 bases between them. Germline V CDR1 and CDR2: SEHNR, FQNEAQ (reference sequence). The CDR3 nucleotides read TGTGCCAGCAGATCGGGAGAAGAGACCCAGTACTTC. This translates into CASRSGEETQYF.

V usage is TRBV5-4 and J usage is TRBJ2-7, with D possibly matching TRBD2 (5 bases). V was pared by 0 bases and J by 2 bases, with 9 bases between. CDR3 size: 14 residues. Germline CDR1 SGHNT, CDR2 YYREEE (reference sequence). CDR3 DNA sequence: TGTGCCAGCAGCTTGGGAGGACTTCCCTACGAGCAGTACTTC. Translating it yields CASSLGGLPYEQYF.

The V gene is TRBV5-6, the J gene TRBJ2-7; the D gene is possibly TRBD2 (6 bases). The CDR3 has 17 residues. V lost 1 base to trimming and J lost 2 bases, with 19 bases between them. Germline V CDR1 and CDR2: SGHDT, YYEEEE. CDR3 region: CASSLSLGDSYAYEQYF. In DNA form, the CDR3 reads TGTGCCAGCAGCTTGTCTTTGGGGGACTCATACGCCTACGAGCAGTACTTC. The whole variable domain, filled in from reference TRBV5-6 and TRBJ2-7, reads DAGVTQSPTHLIKTRGQQVTLRCSPKSGHDTVSWYQQALGQGPQFIFQYYEEEERQRGNFPDRFSGHQFPNYSSELNVNALLLGDSALYLCASSLSLGDSYAYEQYFGPGTRLTVT.

The chain carries TRBV7-3 and TRBJ2-2; D is possibly TRBD1 (5 bases). The CDR3 is 15 amino acids. V was shortened by 2 bases and J by 6 bases, with 13 bases between the two germline ends. Per germline, CDR1 SGHTA and CDR2 FQGTGA. CDR3 sequence: CASSLVAGIAGELFF. The CDR3 bases are TGTGCCAGCAGCTTAGTGGCAGGGATCGCCGGGGAGCTGTTTTTT. Combining the CDR3 with reference TRBV7-3 and TRBJ2-2 gives the whole variable domain GAGVSQTPSNKVTEKGKYVELRCDPISGHTALYWYRQSLGQGPEFLIYFQGTGAADDSGLPNDRFFAVRPEGSVSTLKIQRTERGDSAVYLCASSLVAGIAGELFFGEGSRLTVL.

This clone is a singleton in its sample. The chain links TRBV6-6 to TRBJ1-5; D uncertain. Germline CDR1 and CDR2: MNHNY and SVGAGI (reference sequence). Trimming took off 6 bases at V and 4 bases at J, with 7 bases between the two ends. The CDR3 contains 12 residues. The DNA of the CDR3 is TGTGCCAGCAGCCATAGAAATCAGCCCCAGCATTTT. Protein product: CASSHRNQPQHF.

The chain is built from TRBV5-1 and TRBJ2-5, with D possibly being TRBD2 (5 bases). The CDR3 sequence is 14 residues long. From germline, CDR1 is SGHRS and CDR2 YFSETQ. V lost 4 bases to trimming and J lost 2 bases, with 12 bases between them. CDR3 sequence reads: CASSPLGLQETQYF. Written as DNA, the CDR3 is TGCGCCAGCAGCCCTTTAGGACTTCAAGAGACCCAGTACTTC.

In regard to this clone: This CDR3 is also generated by other DNA sequences in the sample. The rearrangement uses TRBV2 and TRBJ1-1, with no clear D. V was trimmed by 6 bases and J by 0 bases, leaving 11 bases between them. Germline lookup yields CDR1 SNHLY and CDR2 FYNNEI. The CDR3 consists of 14 residues. The CDR3 DNA reads TGTGCCAGCAGCGTCAGAAACATGAACACTGAAGCTTTCTTT. Translated: CASSVRNMNTEAFF.

This clone has a handful of counts. The rearrangement links TRBV19 to TRBJ2-3, with 8 bases aligning to TRBD1. The germline V gene has CDR1 LNHDA and CDR2 SQIVND (reference sequence). V was pared by 2 bases and J by 3 bases, with 4 bases of the junction left unmatched. The CDR3 contains 15 residues. The chain's CDR3 is CASSIFQGATDTQYF. CDR3 bases: TGTGCCAGTAGTATATTCCAGGGGGCAACAGATACGCAGTATTTT.

V and J are TRBV9 and TRBJ2-3, with TRBD2 matching over 14 bases. From germline, CDR1 is SGDLS and CDR2 YYNGEE. Trimming at V came to 3 bases and at J to 4 bases, leaving 4 bases not matched to a gene. The CDR3 length is 16 residues. In DNA form, the CDR3 reads TGTGCCAGCAGCGCGGGACTAGCGGGAGCATCAGATACGCAGTATTTT. Amino acids: CASSAGLAGASDTQYF.

The V call is TRBV7-2, the J call TRBJ2-5; D is perhaps TRBD1 (6 bases). Between the trimmed V and J ends, which lost 4 bases and 0 bases, there was a span of 9 bases. The germline V gene encodes CDR1 SGHTA and CDR2 FQGNSA. CDR3 length equals 14 residues. DNA for the CDR3: TGTGCCAGCAGCTCGACAGGCAACCAAGAGACCCAGTACTTC. Amino acids: CASSSTGNQETQYF. The entire variable domain, with the rest obtained from reference TRBV7-2 and TRBJ2-5, is as follows: GAGVSQSPSNKVTEKGKDVELRCDPISGHTALYWYRQSLGQGLEFLIYFQGNSAPDKSGLPSDRFSAERTGGSVSTLTIQRTQQEDSAVYLCASSSTGNQETQYFGPGTRLLVL.

The rearrangement uses TRBV4-3 and TRBJ2-1; D gene ambiguous. This CDR3 spans 10 amino acids. The ends were cut back, 1 base at V and 14 bases at J, with 6 bases in the middle. Germline CDR1 and CDR2: LGHNA and YSLEER. CDR3 residues: CASSQVREFF. The CDR3 DNA reads as TGCGCCAGCAGCCAAGTCCGAGAGTTCTTC.

This clone has more than one count but fewer than ten. V and J are TRBV19 and TRBJ2-7, with D uncertain. From germline, CDR1 is LNHDA and CDR2 SQIVND (reference sequence). CDR3 length equals 11 residues. The V gene lost 3 bases and the J gene lost 4 bases, with 4 bases spanning the gap. This chain's CDR3 is CASSMGYEQYF. The CDR3 region has the DNA TGTGCCAGTAGTATGGGTTACGAGCAGTACTTC. The whole variable domain, filled in from reference TRBV19 and TRBJ2-7, reads DGGITQSPKYLFRKEGQNVTLSCEQNLNHDAMYWYRQDPGQGLRLIYYSQIVNDFQKGDIAEGYSVSREKKESFPLTVTSAQKNPTAFYLCASSMGYEQYFGPGTRLTVT.

The CDR3 here is CASSSTSRTYNEQFF. Written as DNA, the CDR3 is TGTGCCAGTAGTTCGACTAGCAGAACCTACAATGAGCAGTTCTTC. The chain links TRBV19 to TRBJ2-1; 7 bases match TRBD2. Trimming removed 5 bases from V and 2 bases from J; junction bases left unmatched: 6. The CDR3 has 15 residues. The germline gives CDR1 LNHDA, CDR2 SQIVND (reference sequence).

The V gene is TRBV7-9, the J gene TRBJ2-7; D ambiguous. The CDR3 runs 14 residues. Germline assignment: CDR1 SEHNR and CDR2 FQNEAQ (reference sequence). Trimming took off 5 bases at V and 3 bases at J, with 14 bases between the two ends. CDR3: CASSPPRMNYEQYF. The CDR3 region has the DNA TGTGCCAGCAGCCCGCCGCGGATGAACTACGAGCAGTACTTC. Looking up the rest from reference TRBV7-9 and TRBJ2-7 gives the full variable domain: DTGVSQNPRHKITKRGQNVTFRCDPISEHNRLYWYRQTLGQGPEFLTYFQNEAQLEKSRLLSDRFSAERPKGSFSTLEIQRTEQGDSAMYLCASSPPRMNYEQYFGPGTRLTVT.

V is TRBV6-5 and J is TRBJ2-1; the match to TRBD1 covers 8 bases. Unmatched junction bases numbered 9, after V lost 1 base and J lost 7 bases. The V gene's germline CDR1 is MNHEY and CDR2 SVGAGI. This CDR3 is 16 amino acids long. CDR3 in DNA: TGTGCCAGCAGTTACTTTCGACAGGGGTATACTAATGAGCAGTTCTTC. Amino acid sequence: CASSYFRQGYTNEQFF.